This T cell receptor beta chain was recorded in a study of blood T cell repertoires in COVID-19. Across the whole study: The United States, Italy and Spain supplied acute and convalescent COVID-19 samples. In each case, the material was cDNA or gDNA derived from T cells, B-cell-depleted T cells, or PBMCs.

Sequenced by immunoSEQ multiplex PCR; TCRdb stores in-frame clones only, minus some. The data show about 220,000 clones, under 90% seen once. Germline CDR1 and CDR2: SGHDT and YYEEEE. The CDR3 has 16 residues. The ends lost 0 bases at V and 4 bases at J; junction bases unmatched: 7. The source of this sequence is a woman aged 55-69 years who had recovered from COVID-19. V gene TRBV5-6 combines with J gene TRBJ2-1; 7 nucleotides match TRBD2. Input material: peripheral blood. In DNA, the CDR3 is TGTGCCAGCAGCTTGGTCCTTGGGGGGGATTACAATGAGCAGTTCTTC. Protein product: CASSLVLGGDYNEQFF.